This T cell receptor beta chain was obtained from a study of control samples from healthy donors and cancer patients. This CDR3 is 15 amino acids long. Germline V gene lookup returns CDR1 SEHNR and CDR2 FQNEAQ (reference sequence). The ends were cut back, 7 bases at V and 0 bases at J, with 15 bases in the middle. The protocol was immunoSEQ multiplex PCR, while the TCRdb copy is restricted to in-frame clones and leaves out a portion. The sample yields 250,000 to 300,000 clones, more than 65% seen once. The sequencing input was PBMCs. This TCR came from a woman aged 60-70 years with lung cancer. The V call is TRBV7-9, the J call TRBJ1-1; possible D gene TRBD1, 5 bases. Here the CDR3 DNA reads TGTGCCAGCACCACCCGGAGGGGAATGAACACTGAAGCTTTCTTT. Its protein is CASTTRRGMNTEAFF.